This TCR beta chain was retrieved from a study of technical replicates of blood from a handful of donors. The table came from immunoSEQ multiplex PCR; TCRdb's copy has only in-frame clones and leaves some out. Of tens of thousands of clones listed, 85% to 95% are singletons. The CDR3 totals 16 residues. Trimming cost V 0 bases and J 5 bases, with 16 bases left between them. Germline CDR1 and CDR2: MGHRA and YSYEKL. The source material was T cells isolated from PBMCs. This receptor was obtained from a human donor in good health. The chain uses TRBV4-1 and TRBJ2-5; maybe TRBD2 (5 bases). This CDR3 is CASSQDGVGLSETQYF. The CDR3 nucleotides are TGCGCCAGCAGCCAAGACGGGGTCGGCCTTTCGGAGACCCAGTACTTC.